The 30 T cell receptor beta chains below were found in one sample sequenced in a study of blood T cell repertoires in COVID-19. TCRdb keeps only in-frame clones here, not all; method: immunoSEQ multiplex PCR. The sample carries about 190,000 clones, nearly 90% recorded once. The sample comprised peripheral blood. These receptors all come from a woman aged 35 to 49 who had recovered from COVID-19.

The rearrangement links TRBV28 to TRBJ1-2, with a possible D match to TRBD1 (5 bases). The ends were cut back, 4 bases at V and 2 bases at J, with 17 bases in the middle. CDR3 length: 16 residues. Per the germline V gene, CDR1 is MDHEN and CDR2 is SYDVKM. CDR3 DNA: TGTGCCAGCAGTTCGCCCGGGACTACCCAAAACTATGGCTACACCTTC. It is translated as CASSSPGTTQNYGYTF.

This chain joins TRBV27 and TRBJ2-7; 9 bases match TRBD1. This CDR3 is built from 17 residues. The germline V gene encodes CDR1 MNHEY and CDR2 SMNVEV (reference sequence). Trimming cost V 6 bases and J 6 bases; bases outside gene matches: 18. In DNA form, the CDR3 reads TGTGCCAGCAGCTTTGGCTACCCGGGACAGGGAGGGAGCGAGCAGTACTTC. It is translated as CASSFGYPGQGGSEQYF.

This chain joins TRBV6-1 and TRBJ1-4; 8 bases align to TRBD1. The CDR3 has 17 amino acids. With V trimmed by 6 bases and J by 5 bases, 14 bases remained unmatched. From germline, CDR1 is MNHNS and CDR2 SASEGT. CDR3 protein: CASSEMVPGQGNEKLFF. For the CDR3, the DNA is TGTGCCAGCAGCGAAATGGTCCCAGGACAGGGAAATGAAAAACTGTTTTTT.

V usage is TRBV24-1 and J usage is TRBJ2-1; 7 bases are shared with TRBD1. The germline CDR1 and CDR2 sequences are KGHDR and SFDVKD. This CDR3 has 14 residues. V dropped 4 bases and J dropped 5; count of bases not matched to a gene: 4. This chain's CDR3 is CATSETGTHNEQFF. The CDR3 DNA sequence: TGTGCCACCAGTGAGACAGGGACCCACAATGAGCAGTTCTTC.

This sequence joins TRBV7-9 and TRBJ2-3; D not resolved. Germline lookup yields CDR1 SEHNR and CDR2 FQNEAQ (reference sequence). The length of the CDR3 is 14 residues. Trimming took off 3 bases at V and 6 bases at J, with 13 bases between the two ends. The CDR3 region is CASSFSTMPDTQYF. CDR3 bases: TGTGCCAGCAGCTTTAGTACGATGCCTGATACGCAGTATTTT.

J is TRBJ2-2 and V is TRBV12-3 or TRBV12-4; D may be TRBD1 (5 bases). V gave up 5 bases and J gave up 6 bases, with 10 bases separating them. This CDR3 contains 13 residues. DNA of the CDR3: TGTGCCAGCAGTCCTGGACAAGCCGGGGAGCTGTTTTTT. Protein product: CASSPGQAGELFF.

J is TRBJ1-6 and V is TRBV18, with TRBD1 as a possible D gene (5 bases). The CDR3 is made up of 14 amino acids. V was pared by 3 bases and J by 10 bases, with 13 bases between. Germline values: CDR1 KGHSH, CDR2 LQKENI. The CDR3 sequence: CASSPGDYPSPLHF. CDR3 coding DNA: TGTGCCAGCTCACCGGGGGACTATCCCTCACCCCTCCACTTT.

The V and J genes are TRBV3-1 (or the pseudogene TRBV3-2) and TRBJ2-7; 8 bases are shared with TRBD1. CDR1 and CDR2 (germline): LGHDT, YNNKEL (reference sequence). The CDR3 has 16 residues. V was pared by 1 base and J by 3 bases, with 8 bases of the junction left unmatched. The CDR3 region is CASSQAMSGGYYEQYF. The CDR3, as DNA: TGTGCCAGCAGCCAAGCTATGTCAGGGGGCTACTACGAGCAGTACTTC.

The rearrangement joins TRBV4-3 to TRBJ1-2; 7 positions agree with TRBD1. CDR1 is LGHNA, CDR2 YSLEER, per germline. V gave up 1 base and J gave up 3 bases; unmatched junction bases: 5. The CDR3 is 15 amino acids. The CDR3 spells CASSQGTGADYGYTF. As DNA, the CDR3 is TGCGCCAGCAGCCAAGGAACAGGGGCGGACTATGGCTACACCTTC.

V and J are TRBV5-1 and TRBJ2-5; D gene uncertain. Trimming cost V 0 bases and J 5 bases, with 8 bases left between them. The CDR3 is 13 amino acids. Looked up from germline, CDR1 is SGHRS and CDR2 is YFSETQ. CDR3 DNA: TGCGCCAGCAGCTTGGGTCGGCGGGAGACCCAGTACTTC. Its protein product is CASSLGRRETQYF.

This chain connects TRBV7-3 to TRBJ2-1, with 9 bases matching TRBD2. CDR3 length: 15 residues. V lost 6 bases, J lost 6 bases, and 9 bases stayed unmatched. Looked up from germline, CDR1 is SGHTA and CDR2 is FQGTGA. CDR3 residues: CASSQRAGGGNEQFF. Written as DNA, the CDR3 is TGTGCCAGCAGTCAAAGAGCGGGAGGAGGCAATGAGCAGTTCTTC.

CDR3 residues: CASSPPSGLAGVWGEQFF. The CDR3 nucleotides are TGTGCCAGCAGCCCGCCGTCGGGACTAGCGGGAGTTTGGGGTGAGCAGTTCTTC. This rearrangement joins TRBV5-4 to TRBJ2-1; 14 nucleotides align to TRBD2. Germline-derived CDR1 and CDR2 are SGHNT and YYREEE (reference sequence). V dropped 4 bases and J dropped 9; count of bases not matched to a gene: 15. The CDR3 is 18 residues long.

The genes are TRBV7-9 and TRBJ2-7, with 7 nucleotides matching TRBD2. This CDR3 has 14 amino acids. V gave up 4 bases and J gave up 5 bases; unmatched junction bases: 8. Germline CDR1 SEHNR, CDR2 FQNEAQ (reference sequence). CDR3 sequence (DNA): TGTGCCAGCAGCTCGGGACTAACTGGCGACGAGCAGTACTTC. It encodes CASSSGLTGDEQYF.

The V gene is TRBV4-1, the J gene TRBJ1-2, with 7 bases that match TRBD1. CDR1 MGHRA and CDR2 YSYEKL come from the germline V gene. V dropped 0 bases and J dropped 7; count of bases not matched to a gene: 11. This CDR3 contains 16 residues. CDR3 region: CASSQDPERQGAGYTF. In DNA, the CDR3 is TGCGCCAGCAGCCAAGATCCCGAGAGACAGGGTGCTGGCTACACCTTC.

CDR3 region: CASSPSAVINTEAFF. In DNA form, the CDR3 reads TGTGCCAGCAGCCCCAGTGCGGTGATTAACACTGAAGCTTTCTTT. This chain joins TRBV11-2 and TRBJ1-1; D is unresolved. The V gene lost 5 bases and the J gene lost 2 bases, with 15 bases spanning the gap. Germline values: CDR1 SGHAT, CDR2 FQNNGV. The CDR3 is 15 amino acids.

The genes are TRBV11-2 and TRBJ1-1; 7 nucleotides line up with TRBD1. V lost 5 bases to trimming and J lost 7 bases; unmatched junction nucleotides: 4. The germline CDR1 and CDR2 sequences are SGHAT and FQNNGV. This CDR3 comprises 12 residues. CDR3 residues: CASSTWDSEAFF. In DNA form, the CDR3 reads TGTGCCAGCAGCACCTGGGACAGTGAAGCTTTCTTT. Complete variable domain (other parts from reference TRBV11-2 and TRBJ1-1): EAGVAQSPRYKIIEKRQSVAFWCNPISGHATLYWYQQILGQGPKLLIQFQNNGVVDDSQLPKDRFSAERLKGVDSTLKIQPAKLEDSAVYLCASSTWDSEAFFGQGTRLTVV.

The chain employs TRBV27 and TRBJ2-2; 8 nucleotides line up with TRBD1. Germline CDR1 is MNHEY and CDR2 is SMNVEV (reference sequence). V lost 0 bases and J lost 3; bases outside the gene matches: 15. The CDR3 loop spans 20 amino acids. CDR3 coding DNA: TGTGCCAGCAGTTTATCCCTCGGAACAGGGGGTATAGGGGACACCGGGGAGCTGTTTTTT. It yields the protein CASSLSLGTGGIGDTGELFF.

The CDR3 region has the DNA TGTGCCTGGAGTACCCTCCTCGGGACAGGGTTCACAGATACGCAGTATTTT. Translated, it gives CAWSTLLGTGFTDTQYF. This chain connects TRBV30 to TRBJ2-3, with 9 bases aligning to TRBD1. V was clipped by 2 bases and J by 2 bases; unmatched bases: 11. CDR1 and CDR2 from the germline V gene are GTSNPN and SVGIG (reference sequence). This CDR3 is built from 17 residues.

The V gene is TRBV30, the J gene TRBJ1-2; D remains unclear. Looked up from germline, CDR1 is GTSNPN and CDR2 is SVGIG (reference sequence). The CDR3 is made up of 12 amino acids. Trimming stripped 2 bases from V and 3 bases from J, with 7 bases between. The CDR3 coding sequence is TGTGCCTGGAGTCAGCAGGACTATGGCTACACCTTC. Translating gives CAWSQQDYGYTF.

The chain is built from TRBV27 and TRBJ2-1, with 9 bases matching TRBD2. V lost 4 bases and J lost 2; bases outside the gene matches: 9. From germline, CDR1 is MNHEY and CDR2 SMNVEV (reference sequence). This CDR3 is built from 17 residues. The CDR3 loop reads CASSYNTRGGTYNEQFF. CDR3 DNA: TGTGCCAGCAGTTACAATACGCGGGGGGGGACCTACAATGAGCAGTTCTTC.

This chain connects TRBV18 to TRBJ2-7, with D possibly matching TRBD1 (6 bases). In germline, CDR1 is KGHSH, CDR2 LQKENI. The V end was cut by 3 bases, the J end by 0 bases, with 12 bases between. The CDR3 has 15 amino acids. CDR3 amino acids: CASSPVRTDSYEQYF. The CDR3 nucleotides read TGTGCCAGCTCACCGGTGCGGACAGACTCCTACGAGCAGTACTTC. The full variable domain, its missing parts supplied by reference TRBV18 and TRBJ2-7, is NAGVMQNPRHLVRRRGQEARLRCSPMKGHSHVYWYRQLPEEGLKFMVYLQKENIIDESGMPKERFSAEFPKEGPSILRIQQVVRGDSAAYFCASSPVRTDSYEQYFGPGTRLTVT.

CDR3 in amino acids: CASSPGTAIEAFF. In nucleotides, the CDR3 is TGTGCCAGCTCCCCTGGGACAGCAATTGAAGCTTTCTTT. V and J are TRBV18 and TRBJ1-1; 7 bases map to TRBD1. The trim removed 6 bases at V and 7 bases at J, leaving 8 bases unmatched. This CDR3 contains 13 residues. CDR1 is KGHSH, CDR2 LQKENI, per germline.

This clone showed up just a few times. The CDR3 loop reads CASSLLLGGTDTQYF. As DNA, the CDR3 is TGTGCCAGCAGCTTGCTGTTGGGGGGGACAGATACGCAGTATTTT. This chain connects TRBV5-8 to TRBJ2-3; 7 bases are shared with TRBD2. The CDR3 extends over 15 amino acids. The ends lost 1 base at V and 3 bases at J; junction bases unmatched: 5. The germline V gene encodes CDR1 SGHTS and CDR2 YDEGEE. Full variable domain (rest looked up from reference TRBV5-8 and TRBJ2-3): EAGVTQSPTHLIKTRGQQATLRCSPISGHTSVYWYQQALGLGLQFLLWYDEGEERNRGNFPPRFSGRQFPNYSSELNVNALELEDSALYLCASSLLLGGTDTQYFGPGTRLTVL.

This clone was observed a single time. The chain uses TRBV27 and TRBJ2-7, with 12 bases lining up with TRBD2. The germline gives CDR1 MNHEY, CDR2 SMNVEV (reference sequence). The CDR3 contains 15 residues. V was clipped by 2 bases and J by 11 bases; unmatched bases: 10. CDR3 residues: CASSLRLAGGSMEYF. CDR3 bases: TGTGCCAGCAGTTTACGGCTAGCGGGAGGGTCTATGGAGTACTTC.

The rearrangement links TRBV6-2 or TRBV6-3 to TRBJ2-1; no clear D. Germline-derived CDR1 and CDR2 are MNHEY and SVGEGT. The CDR3 has 11 residues. Trimming cost V 5 bases and J 4 bases, with 3 bases left between them. The CDR3 DNA follows: TGTGCCAGCAGTCAATACAATGAGCAGTTCTTC. This encodes CASSQYNEQFF.

The chain is built from TRBV4-2 and TRBJ1-1, with D possibly TRBD1 on 5 matching bases. This CDR3 contains 14 residues. Germline CDR1 LGHNA, CDR2 YNFKEQ. The V and J ends lost 2 bases and 3 bases respectively, with 10 bases between them. In nucleotides, the CDR3 is TGTGCCAGCAGCCAACCCGACAGTTACACTGAAGCTTTCTTT. It codes for CASSQPDSYTEAFF.

The chain combines TRBV7-9 with TRBJ2-1, with TRBD1 as a possible D gene (7 bases). Trimming took off 5 bases at V and 9 bases at J, with 11 bases between the two ends. Germline loops: CDR1 SEHNR, CDR2 FQNEAQ (reference sequence). The CDR3 has 12 residues. CDR3 amino acids: CASSPQGGEQFF. CDR3 DNA: TGTGCCAGCAGCCCCCAGGGGGGTGAGCAGTTCTTC. Combining the CDR3 with reference TRBV7-9 and TRBJ2-1 gives the whole variable domain DTGVSQNPRHKITKRGQNVTFRCDPISEHNRLYWYRQTLGQGPEFLTYFQNEAQLEKSRLLSDRFSAERPKGSFSTLEIQRTEQGDSAMYLCASSPQGGEQFFGPGTRLTVL.

This chain joins TRBV10-3 and TRBJ2-2; TRBD2 agrees at 13 bases. The germline gives CDR1 ENHRY, CDR2 SYGVKD. V dropped 6 bases and J dropped 5; count of bases not matched to a gene: 3. This CDR3 has 15 amino acids. The CDR3 region has the DNA TGTGCCATCAGCGGGACTAGCGGGACTACCGGGGAGCTGTTTTTT. Protein sequence: CAISGTSGTTGELFF.

The chain couples TRBV7-6 to TRBJ1-4, with TRBD1 matching 7 bases. CDR3 length: 16 amino acids. Germline V CDR1 and CDR2: SGHVS, FNYEAQ. Unmatched junction bases numbered 9, after V lost 3 bases and J lost 5 bases. The CDR3 spells CASSFIPGQRNEKLFF. CDR3 sequence (DNA): TGTGCCAGCAGCTTTATACCGGGACAGCGAAATGAAAAACTGTTTTTT. The full variable domain, completed using reference TRBV7-6 and TRBJ1-4, is GAGVSQSPRYKVTKRGQDVALRCDPISGHVSLYWYRQALGQGPEFLTYFNYEAQQDKSGLPNDRFSAERPEGSISTLTIQRTEQRDSAMYRCASSFIPGQRNEKLFFGSGTQLSVL.

The chain has TRBV6-6 and TRBJ1-1; 7 positions agree with TRBD1. The CDR3 length is 12 residues. V lost 7 bases to trimming and J lost 7 bases; unmatched junction nucleotides: 6. In germline, CDR1 is MNHNY, CDR2 SVGAGI (reference sequence). The CDR3 DNA reads as TGTGCCAGCACAACAGGGGTTGGTGAAGCTTTCTTT. As protein: CASTTGVGEAFF.